The present T cell receptor (beta chain) was sequenced within a study of human T cells and chemical hapten exposure. Trimming left V 5 bases short and J 0 bases short, with 11 bases between. Looked up from germline, CDR1 is SGHAT and CDR2 is FQDESV (reference sequence). The CDR3 extends over 14 amino acids. A single record per CDR3 protein comes from TCRdb applying MiXCR to the RACE reads. Among around 53,000 distinct CDR3 sequences listed, roughly 9.5% were seen once. Regarding time point: patch test 1, 2 weeks after DPC sensitization. Treatment in this sample: therapeutic diphenylcyclopropenone sensitization with weekly scalp DPC. This clonotype was detected many times.

The specimen comprised whole blood, sampled in connection with sensitization to the hapten diphenylcyclopropenone (DPC). The origin of this receptor is a woman aged 45-60 years with alopecia areata. Some clones in this sample may be carry-over from other donors' samples. The genes are TRBV11-1 and TRBJ2-7; D call uncertain. DNA of the CDR3: TGTGCCAGCAGCCGGACGGTGTCCTCCTACGAGCAGTACTTC. Translating gives CASSRTVSSYEQYF.